These 6 T cell receptor beta chains share one sample of origin, sequenced in a study of blood T cell repertoires in COVID-19. Using immunoSEQ multiplex PCR, the repertoire was profiled, and TCRdb retains in-frame clones only, with some absent. The data show just over 650,000 clones, 90% seen once. Sample: peripheral blood. Every receptor here comes from a woman between 18 and 29 years old with acute or convalescent COVID-19.

The gene calls are TRBV4-1 and TRBJ1-5; possibly TRBD1 for D (5 bases). The germline CDR1 and CDR2 sequences are MGHRA and YSYEKL. Trimming removed 4 bases from V and 8 bases from J, with 18 bases in between. CDR3 size: 15 residues. CDR3 in amino acids: CASSPDGSSGKPQHF. Written as DNA, the CDR3 is TGCGCCAGCAGCCCCGACGGGTCATCAGGGAAGCCCCAGCATTTT.

This sequence joins TRBV6-2 or TRBV6-3 and TRBJ2-6; TRBD1 might be the D (5 bases). CDR1 is MNHEY and CDR2 is SVGEGT in the germline V gene. This CDR3 has 15 residues. V was cut by 6 bases and J by 4 bases, with 13 bases left in between. This chain's CDR3 is CASSRTSSGANVLTF. The CDR3 nucleotides are TGTGCCAGCAGCCGGACATCCTCGGGGGCCAACGTCCTGACTTTC.

The chain employs TRBV7-9 and TRBJ1-5, with TRBD1 matching over 7 bases. The CDR3 loop spans 16 amino acids. V lost 0 bases to trimming and J lost 1 base; unmatched junction nucleotides: 3. CDR1 is SEHNR and CDR2 is FQNEAQ in the germline V gene (reference sequence). CDR3 sequence: CASSLAGQPSNQPQHF. In DNA form, the CDR3 reads TGTGCCAGCAGCTTAGCGGGACAGCCGAGCAATCAGCCCCAGCATTTT.

J is TRBJ1-6 and V is TRBV5-6, with 8 nucleotides matching TRBD1. Germline V CDR1 and CDR2: SGHDT, YYEEEE. The CDR3 is made up of 15 amino acids. The ends lost 1 base at V and 10 bases at J; junction bases unmatched: 7. The CDR3: CASSLSAGGGSPLHF. The CDR3 region has the DNA TGTGCCAGCAGCTTGAGTGCAGGGGGCGGGTCACCCCTCCACTTT.

The chain links TRBV12-3 or TRBV12-4 to TRBJ2-7, with a tentative D call TRBD1 (6 bases). The V gene lost 2 bases and the J gene lost 8 bases, with 13 bases spanning the gap. The CDR3 is 13 amino acids. CDR3 DNA sequence: TGTGCCAGCAGTTTATGGGGGCAGGGAAAGCAGTACTTC. This encodes CASSLWGQGKQYF.

The V and J genes are TRBV5-1 and TRBJ1-4, with D uncertain. The CDR3 spans 16 residues. V lost 3 bases and J 3 bases, leaving 15 bases between the germline ends. The germline gives CDR1 SGHRS, CDR2 YFSETQ. The CDR3 loop is CASSWGGIMANEKLFF. CDR3 sequence (DNA): TGCGCCAGCAGCTGGGGAGGAATAATGGCTAATGAAAAACTGTTTTTT.